This passage covers 28 T cell receptor beta chains from one sample sequenced in a study of T cells in Graves' hyperthyroidism and ophthalmopathy. Regions amplified from RNA transcripts were the TCR beta CDR3 regions. HTBI primers were used for first-round RT-PCR of the TCR CDR3. TCRdb called the multiplex PCR reads again in MiXCR, with one record for every CDR3 protein. The table records about 640,000 distinct CDR3 sequences, less than 25% of them present only once. The sample consisted of blood. These receptors came from a young man with Graves' ophthalmopathy.

This clonotype was detected only a few times. The chain couples TRBV15 to TRBJ2-7; 8 positions agree with TRBD2. The CDR3 is 14 residues long. Germline V gives CDR1 LNHNV, CDR2 YYDKDF (reference sequence). Trimming at V came to 3 bases and at J to 4 bases, leaving 5 bases not matched to a gene. The CDR3 protein is CATSSGTSYYEQYF. In DNA, the CDR3 is TGTGCCACCAGCAGCGGGACTAGTTATTACGAGCAGTACTTC.

A few counts support this clonotype. The CDR3 DNA sequence: TGTGCCAGCAGCTTAGTAGGGGGAGAGGGTGAGCAGTTCTTC. This encodes CASSLVGGEGEQFF. This rearrangement joins TRBV7-9 to TRBJ2-1, with D perhaps matching TRBD1 (6 bases). The CDR3 covers 14 residues. Germline assignment: CDR1 SEHNR and CDR2 FQNEAQ (reference sequence). V lost 1 base and J 9 bases, leaving 13 bases between the germline ends.

The table lists this clonotype with a few counts. The rearrangement uses TRBV12-3 or TRBV12-4 and TRBJ2-1; 8 bases fit TRBD2. The CDR3 runs 15 residues. After removal of 5 bases from V and 8 bases from J, the junction contained 11 bases not matched to a gene. The CDR3 DNA follows: TGTGCCAGCAGTAGGGGGTGGAGCGGGAGTGATGAGCAGTTCTTC. The encoded protein is CASSRGWSGSDEQFF.

This clonotype was observed once. Since a much larger clone is just one base distant, this may be a read error. Because the CDR3 is missing its conserved closing phenylalanine or tryptophan, this is likely a read error. The V and J genes are TRBV7-9 and TRBJ2-1; D ambiguous. This CDR3 has 15 amino acids. V was trimmed by 2 bases and J by 5 bases, leaving 13 bases between them. Germline assignment: CDR1 SEHNR and CDR2 FQNEAQ (reference sequence). The CDR3 DNA sequence: TGTGCCAGCAGCTTAAACACCCGCTTGAACAATGAGCAGTTCTCC. The encoded protein is CASSLNTRLNNEQFS.

The genes are TRBV7-9 and TRBJ2-2; weak D call: TRBD1 (5 bases). CDR1 is SEHNR, CDR2 FQNEAQ, per germline (reference sequence). CDR3 length equals 15 residues. Trimming removed 5 bases at V and 6 bases at J, with 16 bases between. The CDR3 reads CASSALQVAAGELFF. The DNA for the CDR3 is TGTGCCAGCAGCGCCCTACAGGTCGCTGCCGGGGAGCTGTTTTTT. Combining the CDR3 with reference TRBV7-9 and TRBJ2-2 gives the whole variable domain DTGVSQNPRHKITKRGQNVTFRCDPISEHNRLYWYRQTLGQGPEFLTYFQNEAQLEKSRLLSDRFSAERPKGSFSTLEIQRTEQGDSAMYLCASSALQVAAGELFFGEGSRLTVL.

This clonotype was picked up a small number of times. The V and J genes are TRBV6-1 and TRBJ1-2; TRBD1 matches at 9 bases. CDR1 MNHNS and CDR2 SASEGT come from the germline V gene. This CDR3 has 13 amino acids. Trimming at V came to 6 bases and at J to 4 bases, leaving 3 bases not matched to a gene. In nucleotides, the CDR3 is TGTGCCAGCAGGGGGACAGGGCCCTATGGCTACACCTTC. Encoded protein: CASRGTGPYGYTF.

This chain uses TRBV7-3 with TRBJ2-1; D not resolved. The CDR3 loop spans 15 amino acids. Deletions cut 5 bases from V and 5 bases from J, with 16 bases between. Germline lookup yields CDR1 SGHTA and CDR2 FQGTGA. The CDR3 DNA is TGTGCCAGCAGCCACGGACCTCCGGTTGACAATGAGCAGTTCTTC. It is translated as CASSHGPPVDNEQFF.

This clonotype turned up a few times. This chain links TRBV6-1 with TRBJ2-7, with unresolved D. Trimming pared 10 bases from V and 3 bases from J, leaving 7 bases between. The germline V gene encodes CDR1 MNHNS and CDR2 SASEGT. This CDR3 contains 10 residues. CDR3 residues: CATDLYEQYF. In DNA, the CDR3 is TGTGCCACCGACCTCTACGAGCAGTACTTC.

The V call is TRBV6-1, the J call TRBJ2-1, with D unclear. The CDR3 is 16 residues long. Germline CDR1 reads MNHNS; CDR2 reads SASEGT. Trimming cost V 5 bases and J 0 bases, with 14 bases left between them. The CDR3 bases are TGTGCCAGCAGTCTATCCTTGGAGAGCTCCTACAATGAGCAGTTCTTC. Protein product: CASSLSLESSYNEQFF.

The chain combines TRBV12-5 with TRBJ1-5; tentative D call: TRBD1 (5 bases). V was trimmed by 11 bases and J by 15 bases, leaving 14 bases between them. The CDR3 loop spans 9 amino acids. Looked up from germline, CDR1 is LGHNT and CDR2 is FRNRAP. Here the CDR3 reads CAGKGFLHF. The CDR3 region has the DNA TGTGCTGGGAAGGGGTTCTTGCATTTT.

V gene TRBV14 combines with J gene TRBJ2-7; D uncertain. The CDR3 covers 14 residues. Germline assignment: CDR1 SGHDN and CDR2 FVKESK. V lost 4 bases, J lost 0 bases, and 10 bases lay in between. CDR3 sequence: CASSPLTDSYEQYF. CDR3 nucleotide sequence: TGTGCCAGCAGCCCCCTGACGGACTCCTACGAGCAGTACTTC.

This clonotype was counted a single time. This may stem from a read error, because a much larger clone lies one nucleotide away. CDR3 DNA: TGTGCCAGCAGCATCCGGGACAGGGACACAGATACGCAGTATTTT. Amino acids: CASSIRDRDTDTQYF. The V call is TRBV4-2, the J call TRBJ2-3; 9 bases match TRBD1. The CDR3 totals 15 residues. V was clipped by 5 bases and J by 2 bases; unmatched bases: 5. Germline loops: CDR1 LGHNA, CDR2 YNFKEQ.

The table lists this clonotype with a count of one. The chain is built from TRBV11-2 and TRBJ2-7; 9 bases agree with TRBD1. The CDR3 totals 14 residues. Losses at the gene ends were 2 bases for V and 4 bases for J; bases not matched to a gene: 3. Germline V CDR1 and CDR2: SGHAT, FQNNGV. Here the CDR3 DNA reads TGTGCCAGCAGCTTATTCGGGACAGGGTACGAGCAGTACTTC. Its translation is CASSLFGTGYEQYF.

This clonotype was counted many times. The chain carries TRBV5-1 and TRBJ2-7; D ambiguous. Germline V gene sequence: CDR1 SGHRS, CDR2 YFSETQ. V lost 4 bases and J 7 bases, leaving 15 bases between the germline ends. The CDR3 is 13 residues long. CDR3 protein: CASSQMSLREQYF. Here the CDR3 DNA reads TGCGCCAGCAGCCAGATGTCCCTCCGTGAGCAGTACTTC.

The chain recombines TRBV7-2 with TRBJ2-7; the D is unclear. The CDR3 is 14 residues long. Germline CDR1 is SGHTA and CDR2 is FQGNSA. Trimming took 6 bases from V and 5 from J, leaving 17 bases between them. CDR3 nucleotide sequence: TGTGCCAGCAGGAGATCCCGGGCTCAAGACGAGCAGTACTTC. It specifies CASRRSRAQDEQYF.

CDR3 nucleotides: TGTGCCAGTTCCACGGAACGTACCTACGAGCAGTACTTC. Translated, it gives CASSTERTYEQYF. The V call is TRBV19, the J call TRBJ2-7; no reliable D call. Germline V CDR1 and CDR2: LNHDA, SQIVND (reference sequence). Trimming removed 8 bases from V and 2 bases from J, with 13 bases in between. This CDR3 comprises 13 residues.

The CDR3 region is CAWSGPDTSNQPQHF. In nucleotides, the CDR3 is TGTGCCTGGAGTGGCCCGGACACAAGCAATCAGCCCCAGCATTTT. The chain carries TRBV30 and TRBJ1-5, with D possibly TRBD1 on 5 matching bases. V lost 1 base and J lost 1, with 11 bases in between. There are 15 residues in the CDR3. Germline V lookup: CDR1 GTSNPN, CDR2 SVGIG (reference sequence).

The chain uses TRBV20-1 and TRBJ2-3, with TRBD2 identical over 8 bases. The CDR3 extends over 13 amino acids. Germline V gene lookup returns CDR1 DFQATT and CDR2 SNEGSKA (reference sequence). Trimming removed 5 bases from V and 2 bases from J; junction bases left unmatched: 3. The CDR3 loop is CSALLADTDTQYF. The DNA for the CDR3 is TGCAGTGCTCTACTAGCGGACACAGATACGCAGTATTTT.

This clonotype was observed at least ten times. This chain joins TRBV12-3 or TRBV12-4 and TRBJ1-5, with D uncertain. Trimming took 3 bases from V and 4 from J, leaving 10 bases between them. This CDR3 contains 14 residues. CDR3 protein: CASSLRGRNQPQHF. The CDR3 DNA is TGTGCCAGCAGTTTGCGGGGTAGGAATCAGCCCCAGCATTTT.

The V gene is TRBV19, the J gene TRBJ2-1, with TRBD1 identical over 8 bases. Trimming removed 0 bases from V and 4 bases from J; junction bases left unmatched: 8. This CDR3 contains 17 residues. CDR1 is LNHDA, CDR2 SQIVND, per germline (reference sequence). The CDR3 nucleotides read TGTGCCAGTAGTATAGATCCGGCCGGGACAGGTTACAATGAGCAGTTCTTC. This gives the protein CASSIDPAGTGYNEQFF.

The chain recombines TRBV20-1 with TRBJ1-4; D is ambiguous. This CDR3 has 15 amino acids. Germline CDR1 is DFQATT and CDR2 is SNEGSKA (reference sequence). The germline V and J ends were trimmed by 5 bases and 0 bases, with 13 bases remaining between them. The CDR3 DNA follows: TGCAGTGCTGCCCGGGAAGCAGCAACTAATGAAAAACTGTTTTTT. It translates to CSAAREAATNEKLFF.

The chain uses TRBV10-3 and TRBJ2-2; D is unresolved. Deletions cut 2 bases from V and 0 bases from J, with 16 bases between. CDR3 length equals 18 residues. Looked up from germline, CDR1 is ENHRY and CDR2 is SYGVKD. CDR3 residues: CAISEPESGRTNTGELFF. CDR3 DNA sequence: TGTGCCATCAGTGAGCCGGAGTCTGGACGGACGAACACCGGGGAGCTGTTTTTT.

In its sample, this clonotype was seen a few times. V usage is TRBV7-2 and J usage is TRBJ2-3; 10 bases agree with TRBD2. Unmatched junction bases numbered 12, after V lost 6 bases and J lost 3 bases. CDR1 is SGHTA, CDR2 FQGNSA, per germline. The CDR3 sequence is 17 residues long. CDR3 bases: TGTGCCAGCAGTCTAGTAGCGGGAGGAATTTGGACAGATACGCAGTATTTT. Translated: CASSLVAGGIWTDTQYF. Using reference TRBV7-2 and TRBJ2-3 for the parts outside the CDR3, the full variable domain is GAGVSQSPSNKVTEKGKDVELRCDPISGHTALYWYRQSLGQGLEFLIYFQGNSAPDKSGLPSDRFSAERTGGSVSTLTIQRTQQEDSAVYLCASSLVAGGIWTDTQYFGPGTRLTVL.

This clonotype has a count of ten or more. The V and J genes are TRBV7-2 and TRBJ2-7; 8 positions match TRBD2. The CDR3 runs to 15 residues. Germline assignment: CDR1 SGHTA and CDR2 FQGNSA. V was pared by 1 base and J by 2 bases, with 4 bases of the junction left unmatched. The CDR3 bases are TGTGCCAGCAGCTTAGGTAGCGGGACGACCTACGAGCAGTACTTC. It encodes CASSLGSGTTYEQYF.

The chain is built from TRBV5-1 and TRBJ2-5, with 8 bases that match TRBD2. CDR1 and CDR2 from the germline V gene are SGHRS and YFSETQ. CDR3 length: 16 residues. Trimming at V came to 4 bases and at J to 2 bases, leaving 10 bases not matched to a gene. The CDR3, as DNA: TGCGCCAGCAGCCGAGCGGGAGAGACCCAGCAAGAGACCCAGTACTTC. This codes for CASSRAGETQQETQYF.

This sequence joins TRBV19 and TRBJ1-5; D perhaps matches TRBD1 (6 bases). Germline CDR1 is LNHDA and CDR2 is SQIVND (reference sequence). This CDR3 contains 15 residues. With 2 bases removed from V and 3 bases from J, the gap between germline ends came to 11 bases. CDR3 bases: TGTGCCAGTAGTATATTCGGGGACAACAATCAGCCCCAGCATTTT. Protein product: CASSIFGDNNQPQHF.

The V call is TRBV27, the J call TRBJ2-2; 7 bases line up with TRBD1. Germline CDR1 is MNHEY and CDR2 is SMNVEV (reference sequence). CDR3 size: 14 residues. The junction had 2 bases not matched to a gene; V was cut back by 6 bases and J by 1 base. The CDR3 region is CASRRTGNTGELFF. The DNA of the CDR3 is TGTGCCAGCAGGAGGACAGGGAACACCGGGGAGCTGTTTTTT.

The chain combines TRBV4-2 with TRBJ2-1, with 7 bases lining up with TRBD2. There are 14 residues in the CDR3. The V gene end was trimmed by 0 bases and the J gene end by 9 bases; junction bases not matched to a gene: 5. Germline values: CDR1 LGHNA, CDR2 YNFKEQ. The CDR3 loop reads CASSQDRWGGEQFF. The CDR3 DNA follows: TGTGCCAGCAGCCAAGATCGCTGGGGGGGTGAGCAGTTCTTC.